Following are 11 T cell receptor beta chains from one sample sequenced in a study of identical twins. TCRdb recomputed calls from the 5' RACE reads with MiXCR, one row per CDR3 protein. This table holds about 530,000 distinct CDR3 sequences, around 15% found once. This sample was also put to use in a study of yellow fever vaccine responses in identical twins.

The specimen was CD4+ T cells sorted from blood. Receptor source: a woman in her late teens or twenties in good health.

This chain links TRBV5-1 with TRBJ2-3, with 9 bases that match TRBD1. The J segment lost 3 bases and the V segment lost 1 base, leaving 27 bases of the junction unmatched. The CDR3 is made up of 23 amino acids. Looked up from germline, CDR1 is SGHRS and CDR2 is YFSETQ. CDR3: CASSLPGGGTGRSGEAITDTQYF. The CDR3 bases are TGCGCCAGCAGCTTGCCTGGTGGAGGGACAGGGAGGAGCGGGGAAGCAATAACAGATACGCAGTATTTT.

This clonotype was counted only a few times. For the CDR3, the DNA is TGTGCCAGCAGTGAACTACAGCTAAGGGAAGGAAAACTGTTTTTT. Its translation: CASSELQLREGKLFF. The chain is built from TRBV25-1 and TRBJ1-4; D unclear. From germline, CDR1 is MGHDK and CDR2 SYGVNS. V was trimmed by 2 bases and J by 10 bases, leaving 17 bases between them. This CDR3 has 15 residues.

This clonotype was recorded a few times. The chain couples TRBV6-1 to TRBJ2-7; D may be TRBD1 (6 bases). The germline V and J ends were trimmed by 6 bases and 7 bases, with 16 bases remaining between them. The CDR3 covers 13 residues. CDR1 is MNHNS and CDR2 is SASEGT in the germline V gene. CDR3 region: CASSPPGTGEQYF. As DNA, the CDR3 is TGTGCCAGCAGCCCACCGGGAACAGGGGAGCAGTACTTC.

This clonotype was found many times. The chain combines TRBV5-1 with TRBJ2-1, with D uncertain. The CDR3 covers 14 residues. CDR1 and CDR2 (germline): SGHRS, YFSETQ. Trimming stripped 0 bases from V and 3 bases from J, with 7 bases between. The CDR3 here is CASSLDLNYNEQFF. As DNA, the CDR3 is TGCGCCAGCAGCTTGGACCTAAACTACAATGAGCAGTTCTTC.

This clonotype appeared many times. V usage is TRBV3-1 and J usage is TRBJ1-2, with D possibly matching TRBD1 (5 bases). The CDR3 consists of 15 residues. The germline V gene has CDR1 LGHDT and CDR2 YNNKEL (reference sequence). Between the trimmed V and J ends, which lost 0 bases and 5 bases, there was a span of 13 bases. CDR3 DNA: TGTGCCAGCAGCCAAGATCTCGGGGGGTGGTATGGCTACACCTTC. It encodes CASSQDLGGWYGYTF.

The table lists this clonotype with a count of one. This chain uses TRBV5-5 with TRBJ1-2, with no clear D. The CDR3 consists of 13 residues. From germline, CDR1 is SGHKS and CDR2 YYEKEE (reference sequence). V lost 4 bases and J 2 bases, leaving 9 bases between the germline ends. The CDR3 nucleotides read TGTGCCAGCAGCCAGACAAGGAACTATGGCTACACCTTC. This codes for CASSQTRNYGYTF. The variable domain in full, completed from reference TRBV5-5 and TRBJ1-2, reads DAGVTQSPTHLIKTRGQQVTLRCSPISGHKSVSWYQQVLGQGPQFIFQYYEKEERGRGNFPDRFSARQFPNYSSELNVNALLLGDSALYLCASSQTRNYGYTFGSGTRLTVV.

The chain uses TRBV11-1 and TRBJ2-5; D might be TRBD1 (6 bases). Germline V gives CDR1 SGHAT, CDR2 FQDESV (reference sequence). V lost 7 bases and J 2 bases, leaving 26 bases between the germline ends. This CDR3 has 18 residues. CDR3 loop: CASIPFGNTGLGQETQYF. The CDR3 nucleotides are TGTGCCAGCATCCCGTTCGGCAACACAGGGTTAGGGCAAGAGACCCAGTACTTC. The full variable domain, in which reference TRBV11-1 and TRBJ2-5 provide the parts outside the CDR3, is EAEVAQSPRYKITEKSQAVAFWCDPISGHATLYWYRQILGQGPELLVQFQDESVVDDSQLPKDRFSAERLKGVDSTLKIQPAELGDSAMYLCASIPFGNTGLGQETQYFGPGTRLLVL.

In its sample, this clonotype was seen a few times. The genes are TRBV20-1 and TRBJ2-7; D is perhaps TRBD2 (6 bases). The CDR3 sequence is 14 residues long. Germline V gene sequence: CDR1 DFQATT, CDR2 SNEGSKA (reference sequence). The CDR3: CSPSRPGVSYEQYV. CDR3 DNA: TGCAGCCCTTCAAGGCCGGGGGTTTCCTACGAGCAGTACGTC.

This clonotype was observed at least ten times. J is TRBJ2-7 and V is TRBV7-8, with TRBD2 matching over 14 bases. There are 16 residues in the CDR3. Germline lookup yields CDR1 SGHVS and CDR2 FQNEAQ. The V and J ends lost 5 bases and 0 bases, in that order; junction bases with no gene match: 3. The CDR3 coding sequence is TGTGCCAGCAGCCTGGGGACTAGCGGGAGCTCCTACGAGCAGTACTTC. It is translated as CASSLGTSGSSYEQYF.

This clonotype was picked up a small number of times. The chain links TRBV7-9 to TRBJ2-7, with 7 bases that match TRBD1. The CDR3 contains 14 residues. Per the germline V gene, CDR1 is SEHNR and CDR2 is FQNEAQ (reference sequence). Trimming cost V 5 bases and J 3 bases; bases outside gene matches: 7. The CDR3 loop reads CASSPFPGGYEQYF. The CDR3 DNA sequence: TGTGCCAGCAGCCCCTTTCCAGGGGGCTACGAGCAGTACTTC.

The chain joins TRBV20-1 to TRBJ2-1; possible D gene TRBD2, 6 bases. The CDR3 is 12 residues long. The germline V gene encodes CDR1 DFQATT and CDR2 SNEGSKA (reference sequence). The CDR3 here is CRPNHPGDEQFF. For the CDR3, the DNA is TGCCGTCCTAATCACCCGGGGGATGAGCAGTTCTTC.